This T cell receptor beta chain was sequenced during a study of CD8 T cells in ankylosing spondylitis. Overall study results and limits: There were earlier reports of some motif variants in reactive arthritis synovial fluid and blood. Clones linked to disease were reported to show significant enrichment in matched ankylosing spondylitis synovial fluid.

Using quantitative 5'-RACE with molecular barcodes, the authors made TCR beta libraries. MiXCR was run by TCRdb on the 5' RACE reads, yielding one entry per CDR3 protein. The table has around 250,000 distinct CDR3 sequences, about 10% seen once. From germline, CDR1 is ENHRY and CDR2 SYGVKD. This CDR3 comprises 15 residues. Points on this clonotype: Its antigen is not identified. Relative to the germline gene, one junction end is altered; a read error may explain this.

This chain joins TRBV10-3 and TRBJ2-1; D uncertain. This TCR was sampled from a male donor with ankylosing spondylitis or in good health (not recorded which). Sequencing used blood, either unsorted or a sorted T cell fraction (not recorded which). CDR3 sequence reads: CAFSASAPSYNEQFF. The CDR3 coding sequence is TGTGCCTTCAGTGCGAGTGCCCCCTCTTACAATGAGCAGTTCTTC.